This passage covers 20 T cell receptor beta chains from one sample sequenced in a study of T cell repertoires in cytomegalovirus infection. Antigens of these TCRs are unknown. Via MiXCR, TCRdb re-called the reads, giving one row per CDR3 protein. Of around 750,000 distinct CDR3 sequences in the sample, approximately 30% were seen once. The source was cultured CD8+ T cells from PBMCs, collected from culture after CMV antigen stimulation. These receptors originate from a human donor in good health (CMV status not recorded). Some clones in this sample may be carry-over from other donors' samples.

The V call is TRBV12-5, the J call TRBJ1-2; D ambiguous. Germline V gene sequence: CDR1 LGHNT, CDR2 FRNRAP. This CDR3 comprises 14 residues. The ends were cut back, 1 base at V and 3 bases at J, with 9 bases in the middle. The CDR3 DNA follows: TGTGCTAGTGGTTTGGACCCTGGGCACTATGGCTACACCTTC. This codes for CASGLDPGHYGYTF.

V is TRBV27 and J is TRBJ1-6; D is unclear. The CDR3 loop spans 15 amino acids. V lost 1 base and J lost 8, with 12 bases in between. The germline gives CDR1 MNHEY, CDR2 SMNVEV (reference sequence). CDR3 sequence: CASSLLGGYYSPLHF. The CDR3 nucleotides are TGTGCCAGCAGTTTATTGGGAGGGTATTATTCACCCCTCCACTTT.

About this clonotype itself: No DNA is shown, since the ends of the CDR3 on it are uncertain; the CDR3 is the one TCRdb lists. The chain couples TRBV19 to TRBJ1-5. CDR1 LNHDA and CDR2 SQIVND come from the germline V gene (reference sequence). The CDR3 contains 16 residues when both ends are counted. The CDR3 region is CASTSGWQYSNQPQHF.

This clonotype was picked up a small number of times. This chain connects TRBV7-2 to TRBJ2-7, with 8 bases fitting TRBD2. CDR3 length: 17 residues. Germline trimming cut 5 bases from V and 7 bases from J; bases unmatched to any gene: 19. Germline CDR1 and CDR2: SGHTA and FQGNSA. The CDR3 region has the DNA TGTGCCAGCAGCCTGGACGTCGGGGGGGGGTCGCGATGGGAGCAGTACTTC. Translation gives CASSLDVGGGSRWEQYF.

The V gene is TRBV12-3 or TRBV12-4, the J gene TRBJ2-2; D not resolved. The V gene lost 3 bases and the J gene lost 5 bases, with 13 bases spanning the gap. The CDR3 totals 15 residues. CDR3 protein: CASSFSSIGTGELFF. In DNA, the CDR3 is TGTGCCAGCAGTTTTAGTAGCATCGGGACCGGGGAGCTGTTTTTT.

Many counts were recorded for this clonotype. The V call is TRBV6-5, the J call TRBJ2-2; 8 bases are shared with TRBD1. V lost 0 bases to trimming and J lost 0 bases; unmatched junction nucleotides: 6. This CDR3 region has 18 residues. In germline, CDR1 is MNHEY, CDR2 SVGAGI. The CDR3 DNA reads TGTGCCAGCAGTTACTCGGGCAAGACAGGGGCGAACACCGGGGAGCTGTTTTTT. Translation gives CASSYSGKTGANTGELFF.

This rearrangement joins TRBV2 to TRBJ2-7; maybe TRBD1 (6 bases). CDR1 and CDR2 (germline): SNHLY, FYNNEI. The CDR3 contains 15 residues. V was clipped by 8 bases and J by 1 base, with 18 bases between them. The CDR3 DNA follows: TGTGCCAGCGGTTTTGGGACACCTGATTCCTACGAGCAGTACTTC. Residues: CASGFGTPDSYEQYF.

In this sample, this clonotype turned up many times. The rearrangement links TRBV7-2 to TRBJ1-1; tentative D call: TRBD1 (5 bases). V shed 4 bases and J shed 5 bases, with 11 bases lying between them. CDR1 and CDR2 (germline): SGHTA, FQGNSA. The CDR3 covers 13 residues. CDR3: CASSWGRETEAFF. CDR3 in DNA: TGTGCCAGCAGCTGGGGACGGGAGACTGAAGCTTTCTTT.

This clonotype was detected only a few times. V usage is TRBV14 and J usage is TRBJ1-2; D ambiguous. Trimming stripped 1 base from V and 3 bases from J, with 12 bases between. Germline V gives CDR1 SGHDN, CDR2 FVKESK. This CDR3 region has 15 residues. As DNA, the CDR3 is TGTGCCAGCAGCCAAGCCCCCGACGCGTACTATGGCTACACCTTC. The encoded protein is CASSQAPDAYYGYTF.

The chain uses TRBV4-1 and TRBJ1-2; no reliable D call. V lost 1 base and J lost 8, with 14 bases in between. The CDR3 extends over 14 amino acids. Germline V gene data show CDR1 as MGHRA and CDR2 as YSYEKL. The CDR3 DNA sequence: TGCGCCAGCAGCCAAGTGGGCGGCCAAGGGGGCTACACCTTC. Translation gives CASSQVGGQGGYTF.

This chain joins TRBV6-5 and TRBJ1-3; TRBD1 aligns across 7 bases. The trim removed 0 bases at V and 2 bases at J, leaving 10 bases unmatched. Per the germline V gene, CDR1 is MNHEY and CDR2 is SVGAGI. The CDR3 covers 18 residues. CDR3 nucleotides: TGTGCCAGCAGTTACTCCGCGTTAACAGGGGTTGCTGGAAACACCATATATTTT. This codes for CASSYSALTGVAGNTIYF.

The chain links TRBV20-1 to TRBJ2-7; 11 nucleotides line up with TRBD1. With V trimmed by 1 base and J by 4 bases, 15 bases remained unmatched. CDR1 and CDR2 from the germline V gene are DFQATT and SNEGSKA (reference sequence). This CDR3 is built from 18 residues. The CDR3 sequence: CSARVIRTGGSLRYEQYV. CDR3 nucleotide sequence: TGCAGTGCTAGAGTCATCAGGACAGGGGGCTCTTTAAGGTACGAGCAGTACGTC.

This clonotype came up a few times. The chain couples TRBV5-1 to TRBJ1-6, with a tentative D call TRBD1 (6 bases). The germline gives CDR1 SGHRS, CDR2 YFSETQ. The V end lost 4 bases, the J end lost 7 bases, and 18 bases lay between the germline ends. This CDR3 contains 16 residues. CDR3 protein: CASSLGGGAGNSPLHF. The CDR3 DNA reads TGCGCCAGCAGCCTGGGTGGGGGGGCTGGCAATTCACCCCTCCACTTT.

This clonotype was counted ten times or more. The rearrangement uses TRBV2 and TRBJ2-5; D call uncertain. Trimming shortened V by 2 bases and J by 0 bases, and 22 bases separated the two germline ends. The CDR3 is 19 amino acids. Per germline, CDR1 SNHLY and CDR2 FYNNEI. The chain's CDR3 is CASSELPETRIAYQETQYF. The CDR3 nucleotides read TGTGCCAGCAGTGAACTACCCGAAACCAGAATCGCGTACCAAGAGACCCAGTACTTC.

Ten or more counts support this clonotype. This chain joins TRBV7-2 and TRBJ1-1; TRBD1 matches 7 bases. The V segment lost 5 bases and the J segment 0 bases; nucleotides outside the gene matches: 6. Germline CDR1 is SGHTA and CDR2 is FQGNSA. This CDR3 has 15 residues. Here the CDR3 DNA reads TGTGCCAGCAGCCCTAGACAGGGCATGAACACTGAAGCTTTCTTT. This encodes CASSPRQGMNTEAFF.

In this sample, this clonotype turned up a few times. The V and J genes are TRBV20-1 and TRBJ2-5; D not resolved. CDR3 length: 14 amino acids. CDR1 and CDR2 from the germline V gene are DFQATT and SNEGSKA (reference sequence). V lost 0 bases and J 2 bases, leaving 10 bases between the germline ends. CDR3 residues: CSARDPGLQETQYF. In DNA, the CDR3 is TGCAGTGCTAGAGACCCCGGGCTTCAAGAGACCCAGTACTTC.

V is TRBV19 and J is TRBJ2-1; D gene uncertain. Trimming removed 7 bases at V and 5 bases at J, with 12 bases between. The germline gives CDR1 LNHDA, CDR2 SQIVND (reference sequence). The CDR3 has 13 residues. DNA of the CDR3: TGTGCCAGTAATAAGGACGGTCACAATGAGCAGTTCTTC. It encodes CASNKDGHNEQFF.

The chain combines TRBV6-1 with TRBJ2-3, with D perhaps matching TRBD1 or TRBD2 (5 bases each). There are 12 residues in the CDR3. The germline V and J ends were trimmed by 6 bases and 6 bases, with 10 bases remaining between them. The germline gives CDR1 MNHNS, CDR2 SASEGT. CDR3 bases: TGTGCCAGCAGGGGGGAGTTCGATACGCAGTATTTT. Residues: CASRGEFDTQYF.

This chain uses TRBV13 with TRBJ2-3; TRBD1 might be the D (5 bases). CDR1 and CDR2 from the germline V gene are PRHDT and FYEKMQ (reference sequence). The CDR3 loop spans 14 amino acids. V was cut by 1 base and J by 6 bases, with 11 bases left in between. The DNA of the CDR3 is TGTGCCAGCAGCTTAGCCAGGGTGGGTGATACGCAGTATTTT. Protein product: CASSLARVGDTQYF.

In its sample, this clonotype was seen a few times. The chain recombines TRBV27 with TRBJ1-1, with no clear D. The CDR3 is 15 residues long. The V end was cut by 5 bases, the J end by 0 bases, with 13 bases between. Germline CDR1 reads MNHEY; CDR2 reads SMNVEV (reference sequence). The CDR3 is CASSPLVSLNTEAFF. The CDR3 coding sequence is TGTGCCAGCAGTCCATTAGTTTCACTGAACACTGAAGCTTTCTTT.